This TCR beta chain was sequenced during a study of blood T cell repertoires in COVID-19. The junction had 8 bases not matched to a gene; V was cut back by 0 bases and J by 8 bases. CDR1 SGHVS and CDR2 FQNEAQ come from the germline V gene. CDR3 length: 16 amino acids. In the authors' workflow: From reference gene primer amplification, estimates of nucleated cell counts were derived. Sequencing used immunoSEQ multiplex PCR; TCRdb keeps in-frame clones, though not all of them. That table is the source of V, J and clone size, and D and trimming were worked out from the DNA. The sample lists hundreds of thousands of clones; approximately 86% were seen once.

The receptor's source is a young woman who had recovered from COVID-19. Sequencing was done on a sample of peripheral blood. This chain connects TRBV7-8 to TRBJ1-4; 8 bases are shared with TRBD1. This chain's CDR3 is CASSLADRESREKLFF. CDR3 DNA sequence: TGTGCCAGCAGCTTAGCGGACAGGGAAAGTCGGGAAAAACTGTTTTTT.